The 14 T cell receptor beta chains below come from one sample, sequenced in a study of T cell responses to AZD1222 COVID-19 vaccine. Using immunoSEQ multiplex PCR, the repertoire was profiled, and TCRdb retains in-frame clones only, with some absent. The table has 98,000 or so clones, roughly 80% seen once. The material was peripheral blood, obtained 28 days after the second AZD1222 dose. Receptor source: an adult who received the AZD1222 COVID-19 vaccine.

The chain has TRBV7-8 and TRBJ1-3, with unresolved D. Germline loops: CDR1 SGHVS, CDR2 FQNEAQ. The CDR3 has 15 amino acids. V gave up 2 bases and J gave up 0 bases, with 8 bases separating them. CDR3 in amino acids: CASSLSVVSGNTIYF. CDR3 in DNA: TGTGCCAGCAGCTTATCTGTGGTCTCTGGAAACACCATATATTTT.

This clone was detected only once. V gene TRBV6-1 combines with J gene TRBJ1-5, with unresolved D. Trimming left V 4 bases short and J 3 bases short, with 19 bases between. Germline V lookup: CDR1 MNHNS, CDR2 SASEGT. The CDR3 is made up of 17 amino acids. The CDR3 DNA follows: TGTGCCAGCAGTGGGACCCAAGGCGGTCCATCCAATCAGCCCCAGCATTTT. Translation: CASSGTQGGPSNQPQHF.

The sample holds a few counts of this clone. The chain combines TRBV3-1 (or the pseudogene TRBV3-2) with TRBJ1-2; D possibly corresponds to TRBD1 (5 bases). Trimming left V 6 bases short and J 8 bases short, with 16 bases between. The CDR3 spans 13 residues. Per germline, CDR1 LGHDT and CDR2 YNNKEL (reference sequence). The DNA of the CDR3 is TGTGCCAGCAGTCCCAGGCAGGGTAAAGGCTACACCTTC. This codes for CASSPRQGKGYTF.

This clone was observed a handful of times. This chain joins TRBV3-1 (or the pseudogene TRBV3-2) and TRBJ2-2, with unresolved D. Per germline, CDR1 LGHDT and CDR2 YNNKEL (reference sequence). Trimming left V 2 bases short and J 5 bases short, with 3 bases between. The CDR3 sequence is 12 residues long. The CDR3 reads CASSQTTGELFF. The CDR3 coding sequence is TGTGCCAGCAGCCAAACGACCGGGGAGCTGTTTTTT.

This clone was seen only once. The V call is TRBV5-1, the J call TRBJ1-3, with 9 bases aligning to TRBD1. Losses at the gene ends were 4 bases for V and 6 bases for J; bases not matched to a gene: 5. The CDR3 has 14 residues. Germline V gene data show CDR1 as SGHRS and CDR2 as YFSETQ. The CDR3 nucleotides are TGCGCCAGCAGCGAAGGACAGGGGTCAAACACCATATATTTT. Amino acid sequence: CASSEGQGSNTIYF.

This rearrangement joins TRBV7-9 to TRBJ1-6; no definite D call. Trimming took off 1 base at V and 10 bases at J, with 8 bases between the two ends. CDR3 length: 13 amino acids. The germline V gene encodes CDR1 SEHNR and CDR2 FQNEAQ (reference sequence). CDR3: CASSLEAESPLHF. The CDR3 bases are TGTGCCAGCAGCTTAGAGGCGGAATCACCCCTCCACTTT.

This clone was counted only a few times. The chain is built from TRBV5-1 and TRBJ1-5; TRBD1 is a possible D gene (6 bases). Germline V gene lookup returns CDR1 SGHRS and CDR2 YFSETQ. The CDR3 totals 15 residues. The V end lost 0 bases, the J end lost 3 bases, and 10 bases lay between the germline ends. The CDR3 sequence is CASSLEGGINQPQHF. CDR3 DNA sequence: TGCGCCAGCAGCTTGGAAGGGGGGATCAATCAGCCCCAGCATTTT.

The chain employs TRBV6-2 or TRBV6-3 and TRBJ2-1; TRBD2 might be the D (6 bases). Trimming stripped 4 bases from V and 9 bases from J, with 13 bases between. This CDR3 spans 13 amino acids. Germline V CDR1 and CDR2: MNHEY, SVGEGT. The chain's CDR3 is CASSSGGEGEQFF. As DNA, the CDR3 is TGTGCCAGCAGTTCGGGCGGGGAAGGTGAGCAGTTCTTC.

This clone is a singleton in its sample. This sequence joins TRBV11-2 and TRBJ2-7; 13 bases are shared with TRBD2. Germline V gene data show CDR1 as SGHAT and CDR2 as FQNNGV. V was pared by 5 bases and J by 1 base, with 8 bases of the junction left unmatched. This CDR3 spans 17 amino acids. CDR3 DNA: TGTGCCAGCAGCGACGGACTAGCGGGGGAGCTTTCCTACGAGCAGTACTTC. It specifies CASSDGLAGELSYEQYF.

Written as DNA, the CDR3 is TGCAGTGCTATTAGCACAGATACGCAGTATTTT. Translation gives CSAISTDTQYF. V usage is TRBV20-1 and J usage is TRBJ2-3; D remains ambiguous. The CDR3 spans 11 residues. The germline V gene has CDR1 DFQATT and CDR2 SNEGSKA (reference sequence). Trimming pared 4 bases from V and 0 bases from J, leaving 2 bases between.

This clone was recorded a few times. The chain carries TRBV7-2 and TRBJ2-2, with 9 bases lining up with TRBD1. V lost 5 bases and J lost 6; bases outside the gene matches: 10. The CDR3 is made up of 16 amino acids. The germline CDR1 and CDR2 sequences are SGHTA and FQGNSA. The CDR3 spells CASSRTQGARSGELFF. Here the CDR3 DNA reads TGTGCCAGCAGCCGGACACAGGGGGCGCGTTCCGGGGAGCTGTTTTTT.

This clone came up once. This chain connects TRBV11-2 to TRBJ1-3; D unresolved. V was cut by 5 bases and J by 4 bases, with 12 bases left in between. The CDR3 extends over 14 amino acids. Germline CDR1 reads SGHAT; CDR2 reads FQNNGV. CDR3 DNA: TGTGCCAGCAGCCCAGGAGGGTTAGGAAACACCATATATTTT. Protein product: CASSPGGLGNTIYF.

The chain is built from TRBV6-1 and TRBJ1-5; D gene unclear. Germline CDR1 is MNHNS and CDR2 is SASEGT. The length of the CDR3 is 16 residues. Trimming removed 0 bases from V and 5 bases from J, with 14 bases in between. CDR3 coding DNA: TGTGCCAGCAGTGAAGCGGCGGGCAGGCGCGATCAGCCCCAGCATTTT. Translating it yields CASSEAAGRRDQPQHF.

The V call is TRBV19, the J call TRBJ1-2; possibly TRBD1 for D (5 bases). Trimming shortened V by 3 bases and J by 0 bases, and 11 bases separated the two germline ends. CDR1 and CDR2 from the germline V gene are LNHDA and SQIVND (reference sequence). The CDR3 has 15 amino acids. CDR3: CASSIYSQANYGYTF. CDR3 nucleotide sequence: TGTGCCAGTAGTATCTATTCACAGGCTAACTATGGCTACACCTTC.